These 4 T cell receptor beta chains were sequenced from one sample in a study of blood T cell repertoires in COVID-19. Libraries were prepared by immunoSEQ multiplex PCR; TCRdb keeps only in-frame clonotypes and omits some of them. The data contain around 150,000 clones, 65% to 80% of them singletons. The specimen sequenced was peripheral blood. These receptors all stem from a man aged 55 to 70 with acute or convalescent COVID-19.

The genes are TRBV7-3 and TRBJ2-2; 10 bases align to TRBD2. This CDR3 is built from 16 residues. V lost 4 bases, J lost 5 bases, and 7 bases stayed unmatched. Germline V gene lookup returns CDR1 SGHTA and CDR2 FQGTGA. The CDR3, as DNA: TGTGCCAGCAGCTGGTTAGCGGGGGGCGGTACCGGGGAGCTGTTTTTT. Its protein product is CASSWLAGGGTGELFF. Combining the CDR3 with reference TRBV7-3 and TRBJ2-2 gives the whole variable domain GAGVSQTPSNKVTEKGKYVELRCDPISGHTALYWYRQSLGQGPEFLIYFQGTGAADDSGLPNDRFFAVRPEGSVSTLKIQRTERGDSAVYLCASSWLAGGGTGELFFGEGSRLTVL.

This clone was seen at least ten times. The chain recombines TRBV19 with TRBJ2-7; possibly TRBD1 for D (6 bases). V lost 4 bases, J lost 3 bases, and 10 bases lay in between. The CDR3 is 13 amino acids. From germline, CDR1 is LNHDA and CDR2 SQIVND (reference sequence). The CDR3: CASSRTVSYEQYF. The CDR3 nucleotides read TGTGCCAGTAGTAGGACAGTTAGCTACGAGCAGTACTTC.

The chain has TRBV5-1 and TRBJ2-2, with D uncertain. This CDR3 is 16 amino acids long. The ends were cut back, 6 bases at V and 0 bases at J, with 15 bases in the middle. The germline CDR1 and CDR2 sequences are SGHRS and YFSETQ. CDR3 nucleotide sequence: TGCGCCAGCACCGATTGGGCACTTACGAACACCGGGGAGCTGTTTTTT. Its translation: CASTDWALTNTGELFF.

Only one count was recorded for this clone. The CDR3 here is CAISEGPQGDNEQFF. CDR3 nucleotides: TGTGCCATCAGTGAAGGCCCCCAGGGGGACAATGAGCAGTTCTTC. J is TRBJ2-1 and V is TRBV10-3; 7 bases line up with TRBD1. Germline V gene sequence: CDR1 ENHRY, CDR2 SYGVKD. This CDR3 is built from 15 residues. J gave up 5 bases and V 3 bases, and 7 bases lay outside the gene matches.